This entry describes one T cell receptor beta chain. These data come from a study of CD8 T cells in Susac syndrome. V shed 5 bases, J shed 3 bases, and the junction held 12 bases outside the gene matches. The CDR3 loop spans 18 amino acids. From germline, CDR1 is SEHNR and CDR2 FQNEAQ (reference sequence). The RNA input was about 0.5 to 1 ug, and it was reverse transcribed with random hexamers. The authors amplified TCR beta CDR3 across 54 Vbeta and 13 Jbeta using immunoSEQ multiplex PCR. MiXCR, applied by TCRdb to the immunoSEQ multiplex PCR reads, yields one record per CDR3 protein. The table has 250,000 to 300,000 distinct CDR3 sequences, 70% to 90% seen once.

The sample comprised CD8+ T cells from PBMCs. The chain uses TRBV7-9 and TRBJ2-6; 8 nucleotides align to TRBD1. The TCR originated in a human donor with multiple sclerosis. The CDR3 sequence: CASSPDRGNGYGANVLTF. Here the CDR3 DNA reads TGTGCCAGCAGCCCTGACAGGGGAAATGGGTATGGGGCCAACGTCCTGACTTTC.